The clone carrying this TCR beta chain came up a few times. The antigen is undetermined. Tregs were sorted as CD4+CD25+CD127-/low cells. The study, taken as a whole, reports: Tumor Treg TCRs overlapped most with tumor naive CD4+ cells.

MiXCR, run by TCRdb on the 5' RACE reads, gives a single entry per CDR3 protein. The sample includes fewer than 65,000 distinct CDR3 sequences, more than 20% of them seen just once. The germline V gene has CDR1 MNHEY and CDR2 SVGAGI. The CDR3 sequence is 12 residues long. V was pared by 5 bases and J by 4 bases, with 8 bases between. The chain joins TRBV6-5 to TRBJ1-1, with unresolved D. The sequence was obtained from a female donor with breast cancer. The specimen was tumor-infiltrating Tregs sorted from the breast tumor. The chain's CDR3 is CASSPPGTEAFF. CDR3 coding DNA: TGTGCCAGCAGTCCCCCCGGCACTGAAGCTTTCTTT.